The clone carrying this TCR beta chain occurred once. Clones were sequenced by immunoSEQ multiplex PCR, and TCRdb holds only the in-frame ones, with some missing. Here the sample spans roughly 1.5 million clones, 95% to 99% being singletons. The data were obtained in a study of shared clonotypes between healthy human individuals. CD45RA-negative memory and CD45RA+ naive subsets were split from the CD4+ cells. CDR3 length equals 13 residues. Germline lookup yields CDR1 MDHEN and CDR2 SYDVKM. Between the trimmed V and J ends, which lost 5 bases and 2 bases, there was a span of 8 bases. The genes are TRBV28 and TRBJ2-3; D is possibly TRBD1 (5 bases). This clonotype was sampled from a young man in good health. Sequenced: naive CD4+ T cells sorted from blood. Regarding subset: CD45RA+ positively selected. CDR3 sequence: CASSEDNTDTQYF. DNA of the CDR3: TGTGCCAGCAGTGAGGACAACACAGATACGCAGTATTTT.